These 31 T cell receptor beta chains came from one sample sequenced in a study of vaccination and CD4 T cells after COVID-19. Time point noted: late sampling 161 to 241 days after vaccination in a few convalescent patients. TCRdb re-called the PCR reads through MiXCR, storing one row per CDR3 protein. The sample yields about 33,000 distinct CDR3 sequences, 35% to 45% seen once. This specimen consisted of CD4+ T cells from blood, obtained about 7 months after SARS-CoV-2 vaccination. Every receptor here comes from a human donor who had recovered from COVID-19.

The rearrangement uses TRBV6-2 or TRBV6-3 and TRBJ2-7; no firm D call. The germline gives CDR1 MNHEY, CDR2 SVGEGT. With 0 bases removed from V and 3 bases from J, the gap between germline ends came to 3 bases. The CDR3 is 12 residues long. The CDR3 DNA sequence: TGTGCCAGCAGTTACTCCTACTACGAGCAGTACTTC. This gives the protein CASSYSYYEQYF.

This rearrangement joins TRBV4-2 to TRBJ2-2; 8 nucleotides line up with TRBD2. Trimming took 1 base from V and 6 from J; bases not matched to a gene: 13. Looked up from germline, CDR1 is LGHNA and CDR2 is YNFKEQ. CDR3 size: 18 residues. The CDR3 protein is CASSQGFRAGVSAGELFF. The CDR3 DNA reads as TGTGCCAGCAGCCAAGGCTTTCGAGCGGGAGTATCCGCCGGGGAGCTGTTTTTT.

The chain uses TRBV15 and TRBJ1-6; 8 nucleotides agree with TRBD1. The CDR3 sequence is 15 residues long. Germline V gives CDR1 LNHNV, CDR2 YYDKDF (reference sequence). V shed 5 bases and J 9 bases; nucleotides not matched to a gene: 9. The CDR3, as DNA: TGTGCCACCAGCCGAAGGGACAGGCACATTTCACCCCTCCACTTT. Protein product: CATSRRDRHISPLHF.

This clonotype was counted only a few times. CDR3 protein: CASSRNLGEQYF. Written as DNA, the CDR3 is TGTGCCAGCAGCCGCAATCTGGGGGAGCAGTACTTC. This chain links TRBV4-2 with TRBJ2-7; no firm D call. CDR3 length: 12 amino acids. V shed 4 bases and J shed 7 bases, with 11 bases lying between them. Germline-derived CDR1 and CDR2 are LGHNA and YNFKEQ.

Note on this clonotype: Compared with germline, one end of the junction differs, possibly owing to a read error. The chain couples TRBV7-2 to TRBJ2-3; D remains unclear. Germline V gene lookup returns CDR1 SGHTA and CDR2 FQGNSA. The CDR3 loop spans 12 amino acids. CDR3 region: CAGSLVGDTQYF. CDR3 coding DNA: TGTGCCGGCAGCTTGGTGGGGGATACGCAGTATTTT.

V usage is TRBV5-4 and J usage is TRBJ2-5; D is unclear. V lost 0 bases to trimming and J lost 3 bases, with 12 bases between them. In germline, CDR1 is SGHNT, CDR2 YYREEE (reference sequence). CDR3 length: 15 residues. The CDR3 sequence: CASSLGGTLKETQYF. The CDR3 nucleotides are TGTGCCAGCAGCTTGGGCGGCACCCTAAAAGAGACCCAGTACTTC.

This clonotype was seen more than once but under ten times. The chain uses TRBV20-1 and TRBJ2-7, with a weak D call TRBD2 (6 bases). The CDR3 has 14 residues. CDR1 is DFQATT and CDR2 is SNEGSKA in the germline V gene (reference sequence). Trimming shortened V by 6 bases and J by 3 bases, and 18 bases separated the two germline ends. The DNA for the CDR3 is TGCAGTGCCAAACACGGGACTTTATTCTACGAGCAGTACTTC. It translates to CSAKHGTLFYEQYF.

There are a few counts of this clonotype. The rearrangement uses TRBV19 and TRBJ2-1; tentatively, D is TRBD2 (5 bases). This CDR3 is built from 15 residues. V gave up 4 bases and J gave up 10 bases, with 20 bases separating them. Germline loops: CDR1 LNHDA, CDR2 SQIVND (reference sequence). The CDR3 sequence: CASSRWTGPSREQFF. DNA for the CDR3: TGTGCCAGTAGTAGATGGACTGGCCCTAGCCGGGAGCAGTTCTTC.

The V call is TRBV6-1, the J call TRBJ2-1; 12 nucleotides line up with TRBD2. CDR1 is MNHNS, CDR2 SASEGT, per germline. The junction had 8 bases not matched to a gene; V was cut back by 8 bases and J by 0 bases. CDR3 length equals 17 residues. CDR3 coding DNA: TGTGCCAGCGCCCAACTAGCGGGAGGAAGCTCCTACAATGAGCAGTTCTTC. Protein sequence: CASAQLAGGSSYNEQFF.

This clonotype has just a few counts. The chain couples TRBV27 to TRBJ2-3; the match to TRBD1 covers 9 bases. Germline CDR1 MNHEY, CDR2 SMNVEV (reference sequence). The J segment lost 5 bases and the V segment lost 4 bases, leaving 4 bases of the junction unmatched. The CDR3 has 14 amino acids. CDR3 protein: CASSYNRGRDTQYF. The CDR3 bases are TGTGCCAGCAGTTACAACAGGGGGCGAGATACGCAGTATTTT.

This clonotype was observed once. This CDR3 reads CASSPLVNNEQFF. CDR3 sequence (DNA): TGTGCCAGCTCACCTTTGGTGAACAATGAGCAGTTCTTC. The V and J genes are TRBV18 and TRBJ2-1, with unresolved D. Germline lookup yields CDR1 KGHSH and CDR2 LQKENI. Trimming took off 3 bases at V and 5 bases at J, with 8 bases between the two ends. The CDR3 covers 13 residues.

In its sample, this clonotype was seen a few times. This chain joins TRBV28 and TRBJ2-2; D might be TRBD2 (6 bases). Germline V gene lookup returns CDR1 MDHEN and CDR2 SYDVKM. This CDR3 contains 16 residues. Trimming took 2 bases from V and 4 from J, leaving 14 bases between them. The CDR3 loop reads CASSLPWGGGTGELFF. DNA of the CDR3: TGTGCCAGCAGTTTACCGTGGGGAGGAGGCACCGGGGAGCTGTTTTTT. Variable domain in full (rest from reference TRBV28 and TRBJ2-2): DVKVTQSSRYLVKRTGEKVFLECVQDMDHENMFWYRQDPGLGLRLIYFSYDVKMKEKGDIPEGYSVSREKKERFSLILESASTNQTSMYLCASSLPWGGGTGELFFGEGSRLTVL.

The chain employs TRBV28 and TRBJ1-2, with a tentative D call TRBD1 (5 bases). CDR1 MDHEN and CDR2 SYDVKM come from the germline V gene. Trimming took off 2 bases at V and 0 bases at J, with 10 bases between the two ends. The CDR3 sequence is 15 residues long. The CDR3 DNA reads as TGTGCCAGCAGTTTAGGAGGGGCGCCTAACTATGGCTACACCTTC. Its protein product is CASSLGGAPNYGYTF.

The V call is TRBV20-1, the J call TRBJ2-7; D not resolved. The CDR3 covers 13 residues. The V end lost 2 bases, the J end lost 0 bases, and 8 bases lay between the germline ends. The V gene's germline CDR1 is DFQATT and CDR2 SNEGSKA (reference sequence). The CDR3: CSARKRSSYEQYF. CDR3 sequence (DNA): TGCAGTGCTAGAAAGAGGAGCTCCTACGAGCAGTACTTC.

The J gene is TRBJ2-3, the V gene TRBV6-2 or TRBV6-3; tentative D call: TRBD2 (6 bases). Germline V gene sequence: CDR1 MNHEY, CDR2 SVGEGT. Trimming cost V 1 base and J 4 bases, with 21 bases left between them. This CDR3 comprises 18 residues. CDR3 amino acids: CASSYFPLGGGFADTQYF. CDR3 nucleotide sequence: TGTGCCAGCAGTTACTTCCCCTTGGGGGGAGGTTTCGCAGATACGCAGTATTTT.

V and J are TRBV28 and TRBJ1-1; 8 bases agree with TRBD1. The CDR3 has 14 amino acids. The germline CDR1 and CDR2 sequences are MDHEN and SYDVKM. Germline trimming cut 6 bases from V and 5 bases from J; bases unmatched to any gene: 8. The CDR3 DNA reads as TGTGCCAGCAGCTCAGGACAGGGTCGGACTGAAGCTTTCTTT. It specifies CASSSGQGRTEAFF.

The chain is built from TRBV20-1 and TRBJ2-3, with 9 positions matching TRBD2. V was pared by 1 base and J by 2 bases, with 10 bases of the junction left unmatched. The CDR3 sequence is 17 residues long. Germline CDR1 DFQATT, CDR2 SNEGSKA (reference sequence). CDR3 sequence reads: CSARASWLAGNTDTQYF. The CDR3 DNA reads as TGCAGTGCTAGAGCCTCGTGGCTAGCGGGAAACACAGATACGCAGTATTTT.

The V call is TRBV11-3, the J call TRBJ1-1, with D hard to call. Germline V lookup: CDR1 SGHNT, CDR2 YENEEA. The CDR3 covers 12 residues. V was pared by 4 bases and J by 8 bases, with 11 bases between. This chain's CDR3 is CASSSDIGEAFF. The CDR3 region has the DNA TGTGCCAGCAGCTCCGATATTGGGGAAGCTTTCTTT.

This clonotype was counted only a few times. CDR3 sequence reads: CASTPMGSYNEQFF. In nucleotides, the CDR3 is TGTGCCAGCACCCCCATGGGGTCCTACAATGAGCAGTTCTTC. V gene TRBV6-2 or TRBV6-3 combines with J gene TRBJ2-1; D call uncertain. This CDR3 has 14 amino acids. Deletions cut 7 bases from V and 1 base from J, with 11 bases between. CDR1 is MNHEY, CDR2 SVGEGT, per germline.

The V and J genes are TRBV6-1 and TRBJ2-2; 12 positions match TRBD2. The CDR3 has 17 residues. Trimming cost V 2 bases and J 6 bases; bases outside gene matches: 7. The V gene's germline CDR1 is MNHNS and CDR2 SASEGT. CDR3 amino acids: CASSEPRTSGTPGELFF. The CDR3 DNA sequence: TGTGCCAGCAGTGAACCCCGGACTAGCGGGACTCCCGGGGAGCTGTTTTTT.

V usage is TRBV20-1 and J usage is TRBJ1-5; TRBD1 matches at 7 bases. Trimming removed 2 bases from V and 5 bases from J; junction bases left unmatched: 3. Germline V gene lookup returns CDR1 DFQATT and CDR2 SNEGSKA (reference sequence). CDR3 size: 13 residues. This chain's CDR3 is CSARRQGDQPQHF. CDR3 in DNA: TGCAGTGCTAGACGACAGGGAGATCAGCCCCAGCATTTT.

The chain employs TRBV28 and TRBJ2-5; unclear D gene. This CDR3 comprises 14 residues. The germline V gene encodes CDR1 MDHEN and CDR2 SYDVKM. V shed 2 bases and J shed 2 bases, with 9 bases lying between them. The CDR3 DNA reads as TGTGCCAGCAGTTTAGTCGCGACTCAAGAGACCCAGTACTTC. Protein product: CASSLVATQETQYF.

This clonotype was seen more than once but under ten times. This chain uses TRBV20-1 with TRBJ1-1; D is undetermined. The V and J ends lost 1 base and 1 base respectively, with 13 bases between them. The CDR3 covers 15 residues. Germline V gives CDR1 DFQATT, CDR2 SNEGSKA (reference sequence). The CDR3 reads CSARGGPDPNTEAFF. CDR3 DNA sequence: TGCAGTGCTAGAGGGGGTCCAGATCCGAACACTGAAGCTTTCTTT.

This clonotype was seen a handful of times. As DNA, the CDR3 is TGTGCCAGCAGCGCGAACCGGGACAGTCACTCTGGAAACACCATATATTTT. Translated, it gives CASSANRDSHSGNTIYF. The J gene is TRBJ1-3, the V gene TRBV7-9; 7 positions agree with TRBD1. This CDR3 is built from 17 residues. Germline V gene lookup returns CDR1 SEHNR and CDR2 FQNEAQ (reference sequence). J lost 0 bases, V lost 5 bases, and 10 bases had no gene match. The whole variable domain, filled in from reference TRBV7-9 and TRBJ1-3, reads DTGVSQNPRHKITKRGQNVTFRCDPISEHNRLYWYRQTLGQGPEFLTYFQNEAQLEKSRLLSDRFSAERPKGSFSTLEIQRTEQGDSAMYLCASSANRDSHSGNTIYFGEGSWLTVV.

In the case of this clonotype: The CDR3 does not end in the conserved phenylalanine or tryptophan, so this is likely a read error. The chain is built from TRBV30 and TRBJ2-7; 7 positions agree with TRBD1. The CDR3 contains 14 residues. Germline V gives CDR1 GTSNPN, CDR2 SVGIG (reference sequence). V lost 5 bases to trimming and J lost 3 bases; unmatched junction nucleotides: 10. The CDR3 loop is CAWGDSPNDYEQYS. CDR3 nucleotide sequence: TGTGCCTGGGGGGACAGCCCAAACGACTACGAGCAGTACTCC.

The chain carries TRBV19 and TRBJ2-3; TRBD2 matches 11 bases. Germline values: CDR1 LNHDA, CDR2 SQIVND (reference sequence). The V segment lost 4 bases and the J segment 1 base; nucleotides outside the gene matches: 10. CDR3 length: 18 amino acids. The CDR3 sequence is CASSKVAGGPLGTDTQYF. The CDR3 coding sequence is TGTGCCAGTAGTAAGGTAGCGGGAGGGCCCCTCGGCACAGATACGCAGTATTTT.

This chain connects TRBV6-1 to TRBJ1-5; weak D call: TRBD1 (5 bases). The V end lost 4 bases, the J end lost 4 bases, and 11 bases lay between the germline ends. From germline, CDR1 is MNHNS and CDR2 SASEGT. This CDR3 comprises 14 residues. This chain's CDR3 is CASSAQGPNQPQHF. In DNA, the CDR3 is TGTGCCAGCAGTGCCCAGGGACCAAATCAGCCCCAGCATTTT.

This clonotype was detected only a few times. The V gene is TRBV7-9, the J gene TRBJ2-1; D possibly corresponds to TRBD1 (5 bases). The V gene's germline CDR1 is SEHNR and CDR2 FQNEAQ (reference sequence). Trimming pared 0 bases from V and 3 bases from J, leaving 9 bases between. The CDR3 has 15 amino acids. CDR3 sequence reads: CASSLAQGIYNEQFF. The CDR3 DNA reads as TGTGCCAGCAGCTTAGCGCAGGGAATCTACAATGAGCAGTTCTTC. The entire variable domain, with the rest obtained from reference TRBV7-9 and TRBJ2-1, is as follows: DTGVSQNPRHKITKRGQNVTFRCDPISEHNRLYWYRQTLGQGPEFLTYFQNEAQLEKSRLLSDRFSAERPKGSFSTLEIQRTEQGDSAMYLCASSLAQGIYNEQFFGPGTRLTVL.

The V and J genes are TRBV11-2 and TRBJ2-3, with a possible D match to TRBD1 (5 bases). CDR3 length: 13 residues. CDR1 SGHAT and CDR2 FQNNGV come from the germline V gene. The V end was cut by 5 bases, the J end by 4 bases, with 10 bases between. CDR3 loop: CASSQVRADTQYF. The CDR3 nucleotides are TGTGCCAGCAGCCAAGTCAGGGCAGATACGCAGTATTTT. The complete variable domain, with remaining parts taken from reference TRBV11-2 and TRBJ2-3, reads EAGVAQSPRYKIIEKRQSVAFWCNPISGHATLYWYQQILGQGPKLLIQFQNNGVVDDSQLPKDRFSAERLKGVDSTLKIQPAKLEDSAVYLCASSQVRADTQYFGPGTRLTVL.

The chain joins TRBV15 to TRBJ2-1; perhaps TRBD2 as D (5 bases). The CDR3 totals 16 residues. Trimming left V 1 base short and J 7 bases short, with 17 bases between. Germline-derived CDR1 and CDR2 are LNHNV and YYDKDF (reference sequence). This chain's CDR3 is CATSRAIPSTTNEQFF. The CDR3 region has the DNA TGTGCCACCAGCAGAGCTATTCCTAGCACAACGAATGAGCAGTTCTTC.

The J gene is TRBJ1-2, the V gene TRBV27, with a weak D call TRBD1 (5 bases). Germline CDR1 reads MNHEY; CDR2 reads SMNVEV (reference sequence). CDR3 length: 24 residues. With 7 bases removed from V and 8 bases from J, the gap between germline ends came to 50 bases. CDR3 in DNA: TGTGCCAGCAAAAGCTTCTTGGCCCCGCCGGTTCCCGCGCTCAAACCGGGGGGGAACGAGGGCTACACCTTC. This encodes CASKSFLAPPVPALKPGGNEGYTF.